Following are 21 T cell receptor beta chains from one sample sequenced in a study of cytomegalovirus exposure and HLA in healthy donors. 13 Jbeta primers and 60 Vbeta primers were used for the PCR. Generated by immunoSEQ multiplex PCR, the TCRdb table keeps only in-frame clones and is missing some. The sample has approximately 110,000 clones; roughly 82% are singletons. Source material: PBMCs. All receptors come from a woman aged 60-70 years in good health and CMV-seropositive.

The CDR3 is CAISDGTAGYTF. The CDR3 DNA reads TGTGCCATCAGTGATGGGACAGCTGGCTACACCTTC. This chain uses TRBV10-3 with TRBJ1-2; 7 bases fit TRBD1. J was trimmed by 7 bases and V by 3 bases; bases with no gene match: 2. Looked up from germline, CDR1 is ENHRY and CDR2 is SYGVKD. This CDR3 spans 12 amino acids.

The rearrangement joins TRBV6-5 to TRBJ1-2; D remains ambiguous. Trimming pared 1 base from V and 4 bases from J, leaving 10 bases between. Germline V gene sequence: CDR1 MNHEY, CDR2 SVGAGI. The CDR3 totals 14 residues. The CDR3 is CASSYLEGGYGYTF. In DNA, the CDR3 is TGTGCCAGCAGTTACTTAGAGGGAGGCTATGGCTACACCTTC.

The gene calls are TRBV7-9 and TRBJ2-1; D is possibly TRBD1 (6 bases). CDR3 length: 17 amino acids. V was pared by 5 bases and J by 3 bases, with 20 bases between. Germline V gene sequence: CDR1 SEHNR, CDR2 FQNEAQ (reference sequence). Written as DNA, the CDR3 is TGTGCCAGCAGCAATGAGGGCCAGGGGCTAAACTACAATGAGCAGTTCTTC. It codes for CASSNEGQGLNYNEQFF.

This rearrangement joins TRBV5-1 to TRBJ2-5; TRBD1 might be the D (5 bases). CDR1 SGHRS and CDR2 YFSETQ come from the germline V gene. Trimming cost V 1 base and J 1 base, with 11 bases left between them. The CDR3 is made up of 15 amino acids. The CDR3 nucleotides are TGCGCCAGCAGCTTGACGCCGGACACCCAAGAGACCCAGTACTTC. Its protein product is CASSLTPDTQETQYF.

In DNA form, the CDR3 reads TGTGCCAGCAGCCCACGGGGGGGGCAATCGGACGAGCAGTACTTC. Translation: CASSPRGGQSDEQYF. The chain combines TRBV6-5 with TRBJ2-7; 8 positions agree with TRBD2. The V and J ends lost 6 bases and 5 bases, in that order; junction bases with no gene match: 12. The CDR3 consists of 15 residues. In germline, CDR1 is MNHEY, CDR2 SVGAGI.

This clone has only one observation. The chain joins TRBV6-4 to TRBJ2-3; 9 positions match TRBD2. This CDR3 spans 16 amino acids. The V gene end was trimmed by 0 bases and the J gene end by 2 bases; junction bases not matched to a gene: 3. Germline CDR1 and CDR2: MRHNA and SNTAGT. The CDR3 DNA reads TGTGCCAGCAGTGACTCTAGCGGGAGCGCCACAGATACGCAGTATTTT. Amino acids: CASSDSSGSATDTQYF.

The chain couples TRBV28 to TRBJ2-7; 8 nucleotides align to TRBD2. The CDR3 is made up of 15 amino acids. Germline V gene sequence: CDR1 MDHEN, CDR2 SYDVKM. J gave up 1 base and V 2 bases, and 4 bases lay outside the gene matches. In DNA form, the CDR3 reads TGTGCCAGCAGTTTAAACGCGGGGGGTTCCTACGAGCAGTACTTC. Protein: CASSLNAGGSYEQYF.

V gene TRBV9 combines with J gene TRBJ1-6, with a weak D call TRBD1 (6 bases). The CDR3 contains 20 residues. Germline CDR1 and CDR2: SGDLS and YYNGEE. The V end was cut by 1 base, the J end by 4 bases, with 24 bases between. The CDR3 protein is CASSVLPVPPTGSYNSPLHF. The CDR3 DNA reads TGTGCCAGCAGCGTATTACCCGTCCCCCCGACAGGATCTTATAATTCACCCCTCCACTTT. Supplemented by reference TRBV9 and TRBJ1-6, the full variable domain reads DSGVTQTPKHLITATGQRVTLRCSPRSGDLSVYWYQQSLDQGLQFLIQYYNGEERAKGNILERFSAQQFPDLHSELNLSSLELGDSALYFCASSVLPVPPTGSYNSPLHFGNGTRLTVT.

This clone showed up just a few times. The rearrangement links TRBV5-4 to TRBJ1-4, with a tentative D call TRBD1 (5 bases). Trimming cost V 4 bases and J 5 bases, with 15 bases left between them. The CDR3 loop spans 15 amino acids. Germline V gene sequence: CDR1 SGHNT, CDR2 YYREEE (reference sequence). CDR3 DNA: TGTGCCAGCAGCGCCGGTGGGACTACAAATGAAAAACTGTTTTTT. Protein sequence: CASSAGGTTNEKLFF.

This clone has more than one count but fewer than ten. The chain uses TRBV7-3 and TRBJ1-6; the D is unclear. CDR1 and CDR2 from the germline V gene are SGHTA and FQGTGA. CDR3 length: 14 residues. Trimming removed 2 bases at V and 5 bases at J, with 7 bases between. CDR3 DNA sequence: TGTGCCAGCAGCTTATACGGTGATAATTCACCCCTCCACTTT. Its protein is CASSLYGDNSPLHF.

With regard to this clone: The CDR3 carries no conserved terminal phenylalanine or tryptophan, so it likely arises from a read error. The limits of the CDR3 on the DNA are not certain, so only TCRdb's listed CDR3 is given. The rearrangement joins TRBV11-2 to TRBJ2-7; TRBD2 is the table's D call, not checked against the DNA. Germline V gene sequence: CDR1 SGHAT, CDR2 FQNNGV. The CDR3 spans 15 amino acids, including both terminal residues. CDR3 amino acids: CASSSLGLAGGAPTL.

This clone occurred a few times. The chain is built from TRBV7-2 and TRBJ1-4, with 10 bases that match TRBD1. The CDR3 totals 16 residues. The germline V gene has CDR1 SGHTA and CDR2 FQGNSA. With 2 bases clipped from V and 8 bases from J, the junction kept 8 bases outside the gene matches. The CDR3 nucleotides read TGTGCCAGCAGCTTAATGGGACAGGGGTGGGAGGAAAAACTGTTTTTT. Translated: CASSLMGQGWEEKLFF.

The CDR3 DNA is TGTGCCATCGGAGACTACAGGGGAACGTACCTAGAATCTGGAAACACCATATATTTT. Translation: CAIGDYRGTYLESGNTIYF. V is TRBV10-3 and J is TRBJ1-3; the match to TRBD1 covers 7 bases. After removal of 8 bases from V and 1 base from J, the junction contained 20 bases not matched to a gene. The CDR3 sequence is 19 residues long. The germline gives CDR1 ENHRY, CDR2 SYGVKD.

The CDR3: CASSQDLPDGAFF. CDR3 bases: TGCGCCAGCAGCCAAGACTTACCAGATGGAGCTTTCTTT. The genes are TRBV4-3 and TRBJ1-1; D not certain. CDR1 is LGHNA, CDR2 YSLEER, per germline. Trimming took 0 bases from V and 10 from J, leaving 12 bases between them. CDR3 length: 13 amino acids.

The chain carries TRBV4-3 and TRBJ2-7; D unclear. V was cut by 0 bases and J by 3 bases, with 12 bases left in between. The CDR3 contains 15 residues. CDR1 and CDR2 (germline): LGHNA, YSLEER. CDR3 nucleotide sequence: TGCGCCAGCAGCCAAGACGAACATATATTCTACGAGCAGTACTTC. Its protein product is CASSQDEHIFYEQYF.

The chain is built from TRBV30 and TRBJ1-5, with no clear D. Germline CDR1 GTSNPN, CDR2 SVGIG (reference sequence). This CDR3 has 17 amino acids. Trimming removed 0 bases at V and 0 bases at J, with 15 bases between. The CDR3 here is CAWSVIKREDSNQPQHF. In nucleotides, the CDR3 is TGTGCCTGGAGTGTTATCAAACGTGAGGATAGCAATCAGCCCCAGCATTTT.

The chain carries TRBV7-9 and TRBJ1-3; D may be TRBD1 (6 bases). The V end was cut by 4 bases, the J end by 0 bases, with 22 bases between. The CDR3 totals 19 residues. Germline V gene lookup returns CDR1 SEHNR and CDR2 FQNEAQ (reference sequence). The CDR3 sequence is CASSSLRSTGLASGNTIYF. DNA for the CDR3: TGTGCCAGCAGCTCCCTAAGGTCAACAGGGCTCGCCTCTGGAAACACCATATATTTT.

The chain is built from TRBV19 and TRBJ1-4; 9 bases match TRBD1. The germline V gene has CDR1 LNHDA and CDR2 SQIVND (reference sequence). This CDR3 is built from 14 residues. The ends lost 4 bases at V and 8 bases at J; junction bases unmatched: 5. This CDR3 is CASSRGQGEEKLFF. CDR3 DNA: TGTGCCAGTAGTAGGGGACAGGGAGAAGAAAAACTGTTTTTT. Based on the CDR3 plus reference TRBV19 and TRBJ1-4, the full variable domain is DGGITQSPKYLFRKEGQNVTLSCEQNLNHDAMYWYRQDPGQGLRLIYYSQIVNDFQKGDIAEGYSVSREKKESFPLTVTSAQKNPTAFYLCASSRGQGEEKLFFGSGTQLSVL.

This chain connects TRBV9 to TRBJ1-1; possible D gene TRBD1, 6 bases. V lost 4 bases and J 1 base, leaving 14 bases between the germline ends. The CDR3 is 15 amino acids. Germline CDR1 is SGDLS and CDR2 is YYNGEE. CDR3: CASSPSTGRNTEAFF. The CDR3 DNA reads as TGTGCCAGCAGCCCATCTACAGGGAGGAACACTGAAGCTTTCTTT.

The chain employs TRBV5-5 and TRBJ1-2; a possible D gene is TRBD1 (5 bases). The CDR3 covers 14 residues. CDR1 and CDR2 from the germline V gene are SGHKS and YYEKEE (reference sequence). Trimming shortened V by 0 bases and J by 0 bases, and 6 bases separated the two germline ends. The CDR3 loop reads CASSLGGANYGYTF. In DNA, the CDR3 is TGTGCCAGCAGCTTGGGGGGCGCTAACTATGGCTACACCTTC.

V gene TRBV5-1 combines with J gene TRBJ2-7, with 11 bases that match TRBD1. The germline V gene has CDR1 SGHRS and CDR2 YFSETQ. The CDR3 contains 16 residues. After removal of 2 bases from V and 6 bases from J, the junction contained 10 bases not matched to a gene. CDR3 protein: CASSFLSGQGAGEQYF. The CDR3 DNA is TGCGCCAGCAGCTTCCTTAGTGGACAGGGGGCTGGCGAGCAGTACTTC. Drawing the rest from reference TRBV5-1 and TRBJ2-7, the complete variable domain is KAGVTQTPRYLIKTRGQQVTLSCSPISGHRSVSWYQQTPGQGLQFLFEYFSETQRNKGNFPGRFSGRQFSNSRSEMNVSTLELGDSALYLCASSFLSGQGAGEQYFGPGTRLTVT.